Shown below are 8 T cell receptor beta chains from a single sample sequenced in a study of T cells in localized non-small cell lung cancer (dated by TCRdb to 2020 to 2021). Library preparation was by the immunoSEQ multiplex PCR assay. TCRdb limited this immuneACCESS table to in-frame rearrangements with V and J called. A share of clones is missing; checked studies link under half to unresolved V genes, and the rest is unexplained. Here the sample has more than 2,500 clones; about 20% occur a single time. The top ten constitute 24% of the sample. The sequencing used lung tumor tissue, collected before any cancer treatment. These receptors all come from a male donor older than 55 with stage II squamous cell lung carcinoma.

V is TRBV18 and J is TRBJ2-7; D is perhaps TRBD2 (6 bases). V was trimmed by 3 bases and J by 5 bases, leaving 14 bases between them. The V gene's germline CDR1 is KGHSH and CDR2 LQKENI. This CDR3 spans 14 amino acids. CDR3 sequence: CASSPPGGTHEQYF. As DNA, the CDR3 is TGTGCCAGCTCACCGCCTGGGGGGACTCACGAGCAGTACTTC.

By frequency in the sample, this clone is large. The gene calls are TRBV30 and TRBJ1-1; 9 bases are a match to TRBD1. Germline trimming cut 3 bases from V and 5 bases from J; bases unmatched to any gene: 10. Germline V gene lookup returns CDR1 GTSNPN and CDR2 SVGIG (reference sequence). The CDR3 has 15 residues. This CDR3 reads CAWRPLTGGGTEAFF. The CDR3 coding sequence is TGTGCCTGGAGACCCTTGACAGGGGGTGGGACTGAAGCTTTCTTT.

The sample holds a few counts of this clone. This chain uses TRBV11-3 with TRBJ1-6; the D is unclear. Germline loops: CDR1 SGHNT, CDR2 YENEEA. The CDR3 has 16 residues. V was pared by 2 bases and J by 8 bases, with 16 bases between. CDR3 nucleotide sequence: TGTGCCAGCAGCTTATCCGTAGCGGGGTTGGATTCACCCCTCCACTTT. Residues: CASSLSVAGLDSPLHF.

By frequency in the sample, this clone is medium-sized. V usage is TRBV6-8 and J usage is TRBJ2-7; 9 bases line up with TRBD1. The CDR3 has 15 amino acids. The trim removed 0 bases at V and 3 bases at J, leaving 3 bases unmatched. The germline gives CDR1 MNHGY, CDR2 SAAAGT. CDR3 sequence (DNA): TGTGCCAGCAGTTACTCGACGGGACAGGGCTACGAGCAGTACTTC. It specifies CASSYSTGQGYEQYF.

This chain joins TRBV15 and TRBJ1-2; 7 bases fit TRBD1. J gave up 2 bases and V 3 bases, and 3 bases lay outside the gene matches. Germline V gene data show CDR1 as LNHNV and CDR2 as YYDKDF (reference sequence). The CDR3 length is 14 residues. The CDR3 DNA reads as TGTGCCACCAGCAGGACAGGGTCCAACTATGGCTACACCTTC. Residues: CATSRTGSNYGYTF.

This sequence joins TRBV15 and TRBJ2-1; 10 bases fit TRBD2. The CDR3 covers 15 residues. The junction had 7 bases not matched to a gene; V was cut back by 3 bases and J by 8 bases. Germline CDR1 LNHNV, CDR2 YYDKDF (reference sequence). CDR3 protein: CATSRDLAGEHEQFF. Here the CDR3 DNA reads TGTGCCACCAGCAGGGACCTAGCGGGAGAGCATGAGCAGTTCTTC.

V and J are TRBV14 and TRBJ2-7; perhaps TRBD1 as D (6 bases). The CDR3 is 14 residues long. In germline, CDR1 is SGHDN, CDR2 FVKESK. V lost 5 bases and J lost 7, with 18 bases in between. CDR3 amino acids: CASSVRQGSGEQYF. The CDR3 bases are TGTGCCAGCAGCGTTCGTCAGGGGTCGGGGGAGCAGTACTTC.

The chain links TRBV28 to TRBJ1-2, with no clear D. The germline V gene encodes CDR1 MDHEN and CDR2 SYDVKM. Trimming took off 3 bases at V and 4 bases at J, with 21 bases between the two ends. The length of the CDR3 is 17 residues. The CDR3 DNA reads TGTGCCAGCAGTTTTGCCGGCGACATAGCCCTAGGCTATGGCTACACCTTC. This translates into CASSFAGDIALGYGYTF.